The sequence of this TCR beta chain was determined in a study of blood T cell repertoires in COVID-19. Whole-study context: Sources were T cells, B-cell-depleted T cells, or PBMCs; the material itself was cDNA or gDNA.

This CDR3 is built from 17 residues. Losses at the gene ends were 4 bases for V and 2 bases for J; bases not matched to a gene: 3. Germline loops: CDR1 LNHDA, CDR2 SQIVND (reference sequence). Data came from immunoSEQ multiplex PCR; TCRdb stores just in-frame clones and leaves some out. The sample consists of about 300,000 clones, under 90% of them appearing once. In terms of age and location, participants ranged from roughly 18 to 89 years and lived in about two dozen US areas. Clinical history as reported by participants underpinned cohort assignment. The receptor was isolated from a young man who had recovered from COVID-19. The sample comprised PBMCs or T cells enriched from blood (not recorded which). The V and J genes are TRBV19 and TRBJ2-6; 12 bases line up with TRBD1. For the CDR3, the DNA is TGTGCCAGTAGTAAGGGACAGGGGGCACCTGGGGCCAACGTCCTGACTTTC. This gives the protein CASSKGQGAPGANVLTF.